A single sample is the source of the 30 T cell receptor beta chains below, sequenced in a study of naive and memory T cell subsets (dated by TCRdb to about 2017). Per the publication, the treatment or condition label means: skin biopsy from PPD injection site in Mantoux-positive individual. The study described a robust, sensitive protocol for amplifying, sequencing and analyzing TCRs, using 3' ligation of a UMI-containing oligonucleotide to TCR cDNA. The method was UMI-ligation and nested PCR. This sample was sequenced with an Illumina MiSeq. Four rounds of PCR, run with the SP2 primer together with nested alpha and beta constant region primers, were used to amplify the ligated cDNA. TCRdb's own reprocessing of the public reads used fastp at Q25 and MiXCR and kept productive beta chains. Rows matching on CDR3 protein sequence are summarized as one entry with the most common DNA and genes. The table for this sample lists tens of thousands of distinct CDR3 sequences; approximately 11% of them were counted only once. Roughly 3.9% of the sample is in the top ten clones.

The sequencing here drew on skin, taken from a tuberculin skin test site. These receptors came from an adult in good health.

The chain combines TRBV3-1 with TRBJ2-1; weak D call: TRBD2 (6 bases). The length of the CDR3 is 16 residues. Trimming left V 11 bases short and J 0 bases short, with 20 bases between. From germline, CDR1 is LGHDT and CDR2 YNNKEL (reference sequence). DNA of the CDR3: TGTGCCGCGAGGGTAGCGGACCCGAGCTCCTACAATGAGCAGTTCTTC. Translating gives CAARVADPSSYNEQFF.

This clonotype was recorded many times. The J gene is TRBJ2-1, the V gene TRBV29-1; 11 positions match TRBD1. This CDR3 is built from 14 residues. V lost 6 bases to trimming and J lost 2 bases; unmatched junction nucleotides: 3. In germline, CDR1 is SQVTM, CDR2 ANQGSEA. The DNA for the CDR3 is TGCAGCGTGGGGGACAGGGGGGCCTACAATGAGCAGTTCTTC. Amino acids: CSVGDRGAYNEQFF.

This clonotype was counted between two and nine times. This chain joins TRBV28 and TRBJ2-3; 8 bases line up with TRBD1. This CDR3 region has 17 residues. With V trimmed by 5 bases and J by 0 bases, 10 bases remained unmatched. The germline gives CDR1 MDHEN, CDR2 SYDVKM. Written as DNA, the CDR3 is TGTGCCAGCAGTCCGAGCCAGGGGGCCCGTAGCACAGATACGCAGTATTTT. This sequence encodes CASSPSQGARSTDTQYF. The entire variable domain, with the rest obtained from reference TRBV28 and TRBJ2-3, is as follows: DVKVTQSSRYLVKRTGEKVFLECVQDMDHENMFWYRQDPGLGLRLIYFSYDVKMKEKGDIPEGYSVSREKKERFSLILESASTNQTSMYLCASSPSQGARSTDTQYFGPGTRLTVL.

There are many counts of this clonotype. The chain has TRBV5-1 and TRBJ2-7; 8 bases match TRBD1. CDR1 and CDR2 (germline): SGHRS, YFSETQ. The CDR3 spans 16 residues. After removal of 2 bases from V and 0 bases from J, the junction contained 7 bases not matched to a gene. The CDR3 is CASSFLGQGVSYEQYF. The CDR3 DNA reads TGCGCCAGCAGCTTCCTAGGACAGGGAGTCTCCTACGAGCAGTACTTC.

There are many counts of this clonotype. The chain combines TRBV27 with TRBJ2-2, with 7 bases matching TRBD1. The CDR3 covers 16 residues. Germline CDR1 is MNHEY and CDR2 is SMNVEV (reference sequence). The V segment lost 6 bases and the J segment 0 bases; nucleotides outside the gene matches: 7. The CDR3 reads CASRSPQGSNTGELFF. Written as DNA, the CDR3 is TGTGCCAGCAGATCTCCACAGGGGTCGAACACCGGGGAGCTGTTTTTT.

This clonotype was counted only a few times. The gene calls are TRBV12-5 and TRBJ2-1, with D perhaps being TRBD1 or TRBD2 (5 bases each). Trimming left V 1 base short and J 4 bases short, with 26 bases between. There are 20 residues in the CDR3. CDR1 and CDR2 (germline): LGHNT, FRNRAP. In nucleotides, the CDR3 is TGTGCTAGTGGTTTGGGGGAGCAGGGAACAATTTGGTGGGTATACAATGAGCAGTTCTTC. Residues: CASGLGEQGTIWWVYNEQFF.

The table lists this clonotype with many counts. Here the CDR3 reads CASSFSGRGSRAYEQYF. DNA of the CDR3: TGTGCCAGCAGTTTTTCTGGTCGCGGGAGTAGGGCCTACGAGCAGTACTTC. This sequence joins TRBV28 and TRBJ2-7; 7 bases are a match to TRBD2. Unmatched junction bases numbered 13, after V lost 3 bases and J lost 2 bases. The V gene's germline CDR1 is MDHEN and CDR2 SYDVKM. The CDR3 is 17 residues long.

This clonotype was detected ten times or more. The chain is built from TRBV20-1 and TRBJ1-1; D is undetermined. V was clipped by 6 bases and J by 1 base, with 9 bases between them. The CDR3 consists of 12 residues. Per germline, CDR1 DFQATT and CDR2 SNEGSKA (reference sequence). The CDR3 DNA reads TGCAGTGCAACTTCACCGAACACTGAAGCTTTCTTT. This gives the protein CSATSPNTEAFF.

This clonotype occurred a few times. The chain is built from TRBV7-2 and TRBJ2-1, with TRBD2 matching over 15 bases. CDR1 and CDR2 from the germline V gene are SGHTA and FQGNSA. The CDR3 has 16 residues. J was trimmed by 6 bases and V by 5 bases; bases with no gene match: 5. The CDR3, as DNA: TGTGCCAGCAGCGGGACTAGCGGGGGGCAGAGCAATGAGCAGTTCTTC. It specifies CASSGTSGGQSNEQFF.

Concerning this clonotype itself: Being one base from a much bigger clone, this may be a read error. V and J are TRBV15 and TRBJ1-2; the D is unclear. The CDR3 is made up of 15 amino acids. The germline V gene encodes CDR1 LNHNV and CDR2 YYDKDF (reference sequence). Trimming left V 6 bases short and J 2 bases short, with 16 bases between. The CDR3 protein is CATSPRGQWNYGYTF. The CDR3 DNA follows: TGTGCCACCAGTCCTCGCGGGCAGTGGAACTATGGCTACACCTTC. The full variable domain, completed using reference TRBV15 and TRBJ1-2, is DAMVIQNPRYQVTQFGKPVTLSCSQTLNHNVMYWYQQKSSQAPKLLFHYYDKDFNNEADTPDNFQSRRPNTSFCFLDIRSPGLGDTAMYLCATSPRGQWNYGYTFGSGTRLTVV.

This clonotype was recorded many times. V is TRBV20-1 and J is TRBJ1-6; D unclear. Trimming shortened V by 6 bases and J by 2 bases, and 8 bases separated the two germline ends. The length of the CDR3 is 13 residues. Per the germline V gene, CDR1 is DFQATT and CDR2 is SNEGSKA (reference sequence). CDR3 residues: CSAPSAYNSPLHF. The CDR3 DNA reads as TGCAGTGCCCCATCGGCCTATAATTCACCCCTCCACTTT.

The gene calls are TRBV28 and TRBJ1-3; TRBD1 agrees at 10 bases. Germline-derived CDR1 and CDR2 are MDHEN and SYDVKM. J lost 3 bases, V lost 4 bases, and 6 bases had no gene match. The CDR3 is 16 amino acids. The CDR3 sequence: CASSSGTGAGGNTIYF. Written as DNA, the CDR3 is TGTGCCAGCAGTTCGGGGACAGGGGCCGGTGGAAACACCATATATTTT.

This clonotype was picked up many times. This sequence joins TRBV7-8 and TRBJ2-1; TRBD2 matches at 9 bases. The CDR3 has 14 residues. Germline V CDR1 and CDR2: SGHVS, FQNEAQ. Unmatched junction bases numbered 3, after V lost 4 bases and J lost 5 bases. DNA for the CDR3: TGTGCCAGCAGCTATAGCGGGGGTCACAATGAGCAGTTCTTC. This codes for CASSYSGGHNEQFF.

Within the sample, this clonotype is medium-sized. The V and J genes are TRBV19 and TRBJ1-2; D possibly corresponds to TRBD1 (5 bases). The length of the CDR3 is 15 residues. Germline values: CDR1 LNHDA, CDR2 SQIVND (reference sequence). Deletions cut 7 bases from V and 0 bases from J, with 15 bases between. CDR3 nucleotides: TGTGCCAGTACAAAATGGGACGGAGCTAACTATGGCTACACCTTC. Translated: CASTKWDGANYGYTF.

This clonotype appeared many times. The CDR3: CATSRVRANIQYF. The CDR3 nucleotides are TGTGCCACCAGCAGAGTCAGGGCCAACATTCAGTACTTC. The chain employs TRBV15 and TRBJ2-4, with D tentatively TRBD1 (5 bases). This CDR3 has 13 residues. Germline loops: CDR1 LNHNV, CDR2 YYDKDF (reference sequence). Trimming stripped 1 base from V and 7 bases from J, with 8 bases between.

This clonotype was seen only a few times. The V gene is TRBV5-4, the J gene TRBJ2-5; maybe TRBD1 (5 bases). The CDR3 runs to 15 residues. V was trimmed by 0 bases and J by 2 bases, leaving 11 bases between them. Germline CDR1 SGHNT, CDR2 YYREEE (reference sequence). In nucleotides, the CDR3 is TGTGCCAGCAGCTTGGAACAGGATCTACAAGAGACCCAGTACTTC. Its translation: CASSLEQDLQETQYF.

The chain combines TRBV19 with TRBJ1-2, with TRBD1 matching over 7 bases. V shed 10 bases, J shed 4 bases, and the junction held 12 bases outside the gene matches. Germline CDR1 and CDR2: LNHDA and SQIVND (reference sequence). The CDR3 length is 14 residues. The CDR3 DNA reads as TGTGCCACTAAGGCAGGGGGAACCTCCTATGGCTACACCTTC. Encoded protein: CATKAGGTSYGYTF.

Worth noting for this clonotype: It may be a read error: a sequence one base away is much more abundant. The rearrangement uses TRBV20-1 and TRBJ2-1; possibly TRBD1 for D (6 bases). The germline V and J ends were trimmed by 3 bases and 1 base, with 10 bases remaining between them. CDR3 length: 14 residues. Germline lookup yields CDR1 DFQATT and CDR2 SNEGSKA (reference sequence). CDR3 loop: CSARRTVSYNEQFF. CDR3 in DNA: TGCAGTGCTAGGAGGACAGTTTCCTACAATGAGCAGTTCTTC.

This chain joins TRBV19 and TRBJ2-1; 15 bases agree with TRBD2. J gave up 0 bases and V 10 bases, and 13 bases lay outside the gene matches. CDR3 length: 19 residues. Per germline, CDR1 LNHDA and CDR2 SQIVND (reference sequence). The chain's CDR3 is CATQGLAGGPESSYNEQFF. DNA for the CDR3: TGTGCCACCCAGGGACTAGCGGGAGGCCCCGAAAGCTCCTACAATGAGCAGTTCTTC.

CDR3 in amino acids: CASSFTGQYNEQFF. The CDR3 region has the DNA TGTGCCAGCAGTTTCACGGGACAGTACAATGAGCAGTTCTTC. V is TRBV12-3 or TRBV12-4 and J is TRBJ2-1, with 7 bases identical to TRBD1. J lost 4 bases, V lost 3 bases, and 3 bases had no gene match. This CDR3 contains 14 residues.

The CDR3 is CASSLHPLGQSTDTQYF. In nucleotides, the CDR3 is TGTGCCAGCAGTTTACACCCCCTGGGGCAGAGCACAGATACGCAGTATTTT. V and J are TRBV27 and TRBJ2-3; possibly TRBD1 for D (5 bases). This CDR3 is 17 amino acids long. Germline CDR1 and CDR2: MNHEY and SMNVEV (reference sequence). Between the trimmed V and J ends, which lost 2 bases and 0 bases, there was a span of 15 bases.

This clonotype was recorded at least ten times. This sequence joins TRBV20-1 and TRBJ2-1; 7 nucleotides align to TRBD1. Trimming at V came to 6 bases and at J to 15 bases, leaving 14 bases not matched to a gene. Germline V gene data show CDR1 as DFQATT and CDR2 as SNEGSKA (reference sequence). The CDR3 contains 12 residues. The DNA for the CDR3 is TGCAGTGCGGACCGCGACAGGGCGAAGGGGTTCTTC. This encodes CSADRDRAKGFF.

This clonotype was seen many times. CDR3 amino acids: CASSNRDRGWREQFF. The CDR3 DNA is TGTGCCAGCAGCAACCGGGACAGGGGTTGGCGTGAGCAGTTCTTC. This rearrangement joins TRBV11-3 to TRBJ2-1; 10 positions agree with TRBD1. Per the germline V gene, CDR1 is SGHNT and CDR2 is YENEEA. This CDR3 is 15 amino acids long. Trimming at V came to 5 bases and at J to 9 bases, leaving 10 bases not matched to a gene. Full variable domain (remainder filled in from reference TRBV11-3 and TRBJ2-1): EAGVVQSPRYKIIEKKQPVAFWCNPISGHNTLYWYLQNLGQGPELLIRYENEEAVDDSQLPKDRFSAERLKGVDSTLKIQPAELGDSAVYLCASSNRDRGWREQFFGPGTRLTVL.

The table lists this clonotype with many counts. The chain recombines TRBV5-1 with TRBJ1-2, with TRBD1 matching 8 bases. This CDR3 is built from 17 residues. Germline V gene sequence: CDR1 SGHRS, CDR2 YFSETQ. Unmatched junction bases numbered 19, after V lost 6 bases and J lost 6 bases. Here the CDR3 DNA reads TGCGCCAGCACACCAGGTGCAGTTGCAGGGGGCGTGGATGGCTACACCTTC. Protein product: CASTPGAVAGGVDGYTF.

This clonotype was counted ten times or more. The chain links TRBV29-1 to TRBJ2-1, with D possibly TRBD2 on 5 matching bases. V lost 6 bases and J lost 10, with 16 bases in between. The CDR3 runs to 12 residues. The germline V gene has CDR1 SQVTM and CDR2 ANQGSEA. The CDR3 DNA reads as TGCAGCGTAGTTGGAGGATCCCGGGAGCAGTTCTTC. Its protein is CSVVGGSREQFF.

This sequence joins TRBV7-2 and TRBJ2-1, with TRBD1 identical over 7 bases. From germline, CDR1 is SGHTA and CDR2 FQGNSA. With 6 bases clipped from V and 1 base from J, the junction kept 6 bases outside the gene matches. The CDR3 has 15 residues. CDR3 DNA sequence: TGTGCCAGCAGAGCGACAGGGCGGTCCTACAATGAGCAGTTCTTC. It encodes CASRATGRSYNEQFF.

This clonotype was recorded a few times. The V call is TRBV11-3, the J call TRBJ2-1; 7 bases are shared with TRBD2. CDR3 length: 16 amino acids. CDR1 is SGHNT and CDR2 is YENEEA in the germline V gene. The ends lost 2 bases at V and 2 bases at J; junction bases unmatched: 6. The CDR3 DNA reads TGTGCCAGCAGCTTAAGCGGGGAAGAGGCCTACAATGAGCAGTTCTTC. It encodes CASSLSGEEAYNEQFF.

The chain has TRBV5-4 and TRBJ2-7, with 11 bases aligning to TRBD2. CDR1 is SGHNT, CDR2 YYREEE, per germline (reference sequence). V lost 2 bases and J lost 7; bases outside the gene matches: 8. The CDR3 has 15 residues. The chain's CDR3 is CASSFPLAGGEEQYF. Written as DNA, the CDR3 is TGTGCCAGCAGCTTCCCCCTAGCGGGGGGCGAGGAGCAGTACTTC. The full variable domain, with the rest looked up from reference TRBV5-4 and TRBJ2-7, is ETGVTQSPTHLIKTRGQQVTLRCSSQSGHNTVSWYQQALGQGPQFIFQYYREEENGRGNFPPRFSGLQFPNYSSELNVNALELDDSALYLCASSFPLAGGEEQYFGPGTRLTVT.

This clonotype is classed as medium-sized. V usage is TRBV20-1 and J usage is TRBJ2-7, with TRBD2 identical over 9 bases. Germline loops: CDR1 DFQATT, CDR2 SNEGSKA (reference sequence). The CDR3 is 19 amino acids. Germline trimming cut 1 base from V and 2 bases from J; bases unmatched to any gene: 18. The CDR3 DNA is TGCAGTGCTAGAGTTCCCTCGGCTAGCGGGGCCCAAATAACCTACGAGCAGTACTTC. Its translation: CSARVPSASGAQITYEQYF.

This clonotype showed up many times. This chain joins TRBV6-5 and TRBJ2-2; D uncertain. The germline gives CDR1 MNHEY, CDR2 SVGAGI. The CDR3 runs to 16 residues. Trimming took off 2 bases at V and 1 base at J, with 11 bases between the two ends. The CDR3 coding sequence is TGTGCCAGCAGTTACGAAGTGTCCGGGAACACCGGGGAGCTGTTTTTT. This encodes CASSYEVSGNTGELFF.